A few counts support the clone carrying this T cell receptor (beta chain). Its specificity is not known. The sequenced template was cDNA made from the entire isolated RNA. Sequenced by immunoSEQ multiplex PCR; TCRdb stores in-frame clones only, minus some. Among 120,000 to 150,000 clones listed, more than 9% were seen once. This sample stems from a study of beta chain features in type 1 diabetes. Across the whole study: Cell yields, gender and age were comparable in patients and healthy donors. Sorted cell examination encompassed 100,000,000 or so cells across all samples. Study observations and caveats: When VDJ junctions were examined, type 1 diabetes patients showed fewer insertions and more deletions.

This CDR3 is built from 14 residues. The germline V gene encodes CDR1 SGHVS and CDR2 FNYEAQ. With 5 bases removed from V and 1 base from J, the gap between germline ends came to 12 bases. The sequenced material came from naive CD4+ T cells from blood. The source is a man younger than 30 in good health. The chain links TRBV7-6 to TRBJ2-7; D is possibly TRBD1 (6 bases). This chain's CDR3 is CASSARQDSYEQYF. CDR3 DNA sequence: TGTGCCAGCAGCGCAAGACAGGATTCCTACGAGCAGTACTTC.